These 19 T cell receptor beta chains were all obtained from the same sample, sequenced in a study of cytomegalovirus exposure and HLA in healthy donors. This PCR relied on a set of 60 Vbeta primers and 13 Jbeta primers. Profiling relied on immunoSEQ multiplex PCR, and the TCRdb table lists in-frame clones only, not all of them. Here the sample spans some 90,000 clones, roughly four fifths being singletons. Sequencing input: PBMCs. The receptors originated from a human donor in good health.

This chain links TRBV15 with TRBJ2-3; 8 bases align to TRBD2. The V segment lost 1 base and the J segment 2 bases; nucleotides outside the gene matches: 5. The germline gives CDR1 LNHNV, CDR2 YYDKDF (reference sequence). The CDR3 totals 16 residues. The CDR3 nucleotides read TGTGCCACCAGCAGAGGGGGGCGGGAGGCCACAGATACGCAGTATTTT. It encodes CATSRGGREATDTQYF. The full variable domain, its missing parts supplied by reference TRBV15 and TRBJ2-3, is DAMVIQNPRYQVTQFGKPVTLSCSQTLNHNVMYWYQQKSSQAPKLLFHYYDKDFNNEADTPDNFQSRRPNTSFCFLDIRSPGLGDTAMYLCATSRGGREATDTQYFGPGTRLTVL.

This rearrangement joins TRBV7-8 to TRBJ2-5; 7 bases align to TRBD1. Germline CDR1 reads SGHVS; CDR2 reads FQNEAQ. V lost 4 bases and J lost 5; bases outside the gene matches: 4. This CDR3 has 13 amino acids. The CDR3 DNA is TGTGCCAGCAGCTCACAACAGGGGGAGACCCAGTACTTC. It is translated as CASSSQQGETQYF.

This clone has more than one count but fewer than ten. The V gene is TRBV30, the J gene TRBJ1-5; D perhaps matches TRBD1 (5 bases). V lost 5 bases and J 4 bases, leaving 12 bases between the germline ends. Germline V gene sequence: CDR1 GTSNPN, CDR2 SVGIG (reference sequence). The CDR3 length is 13 residues. This chain's CDR3 is CAWGGKGNQPQHF. The CDR3, as DNA: TGTGCCTGGGGGGGGAAAGGGAATCAGCCCCAGCATTTT.

This chain joins TRBV21-1 and TRBJ2-7; the table's D call TRBD1 went unverified against the DNA. TRBV21-1 is annotated as a pseudogene. This CDR3 has 17 residues. The CDR3 region is CASSKVDGTHRPYEQYF. The CDR3 coding sequence is TGTGCCAGCAGCAAGGTCGATGGCACCCACCGCCCCTACGAGCAGTACTTC.

The chain is built from TRBV5-4 and TRBJ2-1; 7 bases are shared with TRBD2. Germline V gives CDR1 SGHNT, CDR2 YYREEE (reference sequence). V was clipped by 1 base and J by 4 bases; unmatched bases: 5. The CDR3 runs to 15 residues. CDR3 amino acids: CASSLKSSGYNEQFF. In DNA, the CDR3 is TGTGCCAGCAGCTTGAAGTCTAGCGGTTACAATGAGCAGTTCTTC. The whole variable domain, remainder taken from reference TRBV5-4 and TRBJ2-1, is ETGVTQSPTHLIKTRGQQVTLRCSSQSGHNTVSWYQQALGQGPQFIFQYYREEENGRGNFPPRFSGLQFPNYSSELNVNALELDDSALYLCASSLKSSGYNEQFFGPGTRLTVL.

The chain joins TRBV4-1 to TRBJ2-7, with 7 positions matching TRBD1. J was trimmed by 6 bases and V by 2 bases; bases with no gene match: 1. The CDR3 consists of 12 residues. Germline CDR1 MGHRA, CDR2 YSYEKL. The CDR3, as DNA: TGCGCCAGCAGCCAAAACAGGGGCGAGCAGTACTTC. Translation gives CASSQNRGEQYF.

V gene TRBV7-5 combines with J gene TRBJ1-4; the table's D call, TRBD1, was not checked against the DNA. TRBV7-5 is a pseudogene segment. This CDR3 contains 16 residues. The CDR3 DNA reads TGTGTCAGAAGCCAGGGACAGGGGGCAACTAATGAAAAACTGTTTTTT. The encoded protein is CVRSQGQGATNEKLFF.

This chain links TRBV27 with TRBJ1-2; D is uncertain. V lost 4 bases to trimming and J lost 4 bases, with 10 bases between them. In germline, CDR1 is MNHEY, CDR2 SMNVEV (reference sequence). CDR3 size: 13 residues. The CDR3 protein is CASSSGLLYGYTF. The CDR3 DNA reads TGTGCCAGCAGTTCAGGTCTCCTCTATGGCTACACCTTC.

The chain carries TRBV2 and TRBJ1-2, with 8 positions matching TRBD1. Trimming took 4 bases from V and 7 from J; bases not matched to a gene: 8. The germline gives CDR1 SNHLY, CDR2 FYNNEI. This CDR3 spans 14 amino acids. The CDR3: CASSGTGRGSGYTF. The CDR3 coding sequence is TGTGCCAGCAGTGGGACAGGGCGTGGGAGTGGCTACACCTTC.

The chain recombines TRBV30 with TRBJ2-1; TRBD2 aligns across 9 bases. V shed 5 bases and J 7 bases; nucleotides not matched to a gene: 12. Germline CDR1 reads GTSNPN; CDR2 reads SVGIG (reference sequence). The CDR3 runs to 15 residues. This CDR3 is CAWAGGGASLNEQFF. In DNA form, the CDR3 reads TGTGCCTGGGCTGGCGGGGGGGCCAGCTTAAATGAGCAGTTCTTC.

The chain is built from TRBV12-5 and TRBJ2-7; tentative D call: TRBD1 (7 bases). The CDR3 runs to 14 residues. Per the germline V gene, CDR1 is LGHNT and CDR2 is FRNRAP. Deletions cut 6 bases from V and 4 bases from J, with 16 bases between. This CDR3 reads CASGPPRGAYEQYF. The CDR3 region has the DNA TGTGCTAGTGGCCCCCCCAGGGGGGCATACGAGCAGTACTTC. Full variable domain (outside the CDR3, taken from reference TRBV12-5 and TRBJ2-7): DARVTQTPRHKVTEMGQEVTMRCQPILGHNTVFWYRQTMMQGLELLAYFRNRAPLDDSGMPKDRFSAEMPDATLATLKIQPSEPRDSAVYFCASGPPRGAYEQYFGPGTRLTVT.

The chain couples TRBV11-2 to TRBJ2-1; maybe TRBD1 (6 bases). Germline V CDR1 and CDR2: SGHAT, FQNNGV. The CDR3 extends over 14 amino acids. Trimming stripped 1 base from V and 5 bases from J, with 9 bases between. In DNA, the CDR3 is TGTGCCAGCAGCTTAGGAAGGGGGAACAATGAGCAGTTCTTC. The encoded protein is CASSLGRGNNEQFF. The full variable domain, with the rest looked up from reference TRBV11-2 and TRBJ2-1, is EAGVAQSPRYKIIEKRQSVAFWCNPISGHATLYWYQQILGQGPKLLIQFQNNGVVDDSQLPKDRFSAERLKGVDSTLKIQPAKLEDSAVYLCASSLGRGNNEQFFGPGTRLTVL.

This chain joins TRBV27 and TRBJ2-1; 11 nucleotides agree with TRBD2. The germline CDR1 and CDR2 sequences are MNHEY and SMNVEV (reference sequence). Unmatched junction bases numbered 7, after V lost 8 bases and J lost 10 bases. This CDR3 spans 13 amino acids. In nucleotides, the CDR3 is TGTGCCAGCTCTACTAGCGGGAGAGGAGAGCAGTTCTTC. It translates to CASSTSGRGEQFF.

The rearrangement uses TRBV19 and TRBJ2-3; weak D call: TRBD2 (5 bases). This CDR3 is built from 15 residues. Trimming shortened V by 5 bases and J by 0 bases, and 12 bases separated the two germline ends. Germline loops: CDR1 LNHDA, CDR2 SQIVND (reference sequence). This CDR3 reads CASSRARGSTDTQYF. CDR3 DNA: TGTGCCAGTAGTCGGGCTCGGGGAAGCACAGATACGCAGTATTTT.

J is TRBJ2-5 and V is TRBV21-1; TRBD2 is the table's D call, not checked against the DNA. TRBV21-1 is annotated as a pseudogene. The CDR3 loop spans 14 amino acids. This chain's CDR3 is CASGGGGGVETQYF. CDR3 DNA: TGTGCCAGCGGAGGGGGGGGAGGTGTCGAGACCCAGTACTTC.

This sequence joins TRBV4-2 and TRBJ2-3; 16 nucleotides match TRBD2. The CDR3 extends over 19 amino acids. Germline CDR1 LGHNA, CDR2 YNFKEQ. Trimming took 4 bases from V and 0 from J; bases not matched to a gene: 7. CDR3 residues: CASSRTGTSGGASTDTQYF. CDR3 in DNA: TGTGCCAGCAGCCGGACCGGGACTAGCGGGGGGGCTAGCACAGATACGCAGTATTTT.

The rearrangement links TRBV7-2 to TRBJ2-1; 11 bases match TRBD2. Germline values: CDR1 SGHTA, CDR2 FQGNSA. The CDR3 has 15 residues. The V and J ends lost 4 bases and 2 bases, in that order; junction bases with no gene match: 1. The CDR3 sequence is CASSSGLAAYNEQFF. The CDR3 nucleotides are TGTGCCAGCAGCTCGGGACTAGCGGCCTACAATGAGCAGTTCTTC.

V gene TRBV7-2 combines with J gene TRBJ2-3; TRBD1 matches 10 bases. CDR1 is SGHTA and CDR2 is FQGNSA in the germline V gene. V dropped 0 bases and J dropped 2; count of bases not matched to a gene: 5. The CDR3 is 17 amino acids. The DNA for the CDR3 is TGTGCCAGCAGCTTAGCGCCCGGGACAGGGGACACAGATACGCAGTATTTT. It codes for CASSLAPGTGDTDTQYF.

The chain combines TRBV7-9 with TRBJ2-7, with 9 bases identical to TRBD1. Germline V CDR1 and CDR2: SEHNR, FQNEAQ (reference sequence). The ends lost 1 base at V and 2 bases at J; junction bases unmatched: 6. This CDR3 is 16 amino acids long. The CDR3 loop is CASSLGPRTGAYEQYF. CDR3 nucleotides: TGTGCCAGCAGCTTAGGTCCCCGGACAGGGGCCTACGAGCAGTACTTC. The full variable domain, rest sourced from reference TRBV7-9 and TRBJ2-7, is DTGVSQNPRHKITKRGQNVTFRCDPISEHNRLYWYRQTLGQGPEFLTYFQNEAQLEKSRLLSDRFSAERPKGSFSTLEIQRTEQGDSAMYLCASSLGPRTGAYEQYFGPGTRLTVT.